These 10 T cell receptor beta chains were sequenced from one sample in a study of early T cells in non-severe SARS-CoV-2 infection. Via MiXCR, TCRdb re-called the 5' RACE reads, giving one row per CDR3 protein. The data contain tens of thousands of distinct CDR3 sequences, about 5.6% of them seen just once; the ten biggest clones take up 9.5% to 12%. The material sequenced was whole blood. These TCRs come from an adult who was a healthcare worker with PCR-confirmed SARS-CoV-2 infection or an uninfected control (not recorded which).

Turning to this clonotype: The junction and the germline gene differ at one end; a read error may be behind it. V is TRBV20-1 and J is TRBJ2-5, with D maybe TRBD2 (6 bases). This CDR3 contains 13 residues. Germline CDR1 reads DFQATT; CDR2 reads SNEGSKA (reference sequence). The CDR3 here is CSAYAGTLENQYF. The CDR3 DNA sequence: TGCAGTGCTTACGCCGGGACTCTGGAGAACCAGTACTTC.

This clonotype has a count of ten or more. The chain carries TRBV6-1 and TRBJ1-1; D remains unclear. Germline CDR1 and CDR2: MNHNS and SASEGT. V lost 4 bases, J lost 11 bases, and 11 bases lay in between. The CDR3 is 11 amino acids. The CDR3 DNA is TGTGCCAGCAGTGGGACCATCGGCGCTTTCTTT. This translates into CASSGTIGAFF.

This clonotype has at least ten counts. The gene calls are TRBV9 and TRBJ1-1; maybe TRBD1 (5 bases). Germline lookup yields CDR1 SGDLS and CDR2 YYNGEE. Trimming removed 0 bases at V and 5 bases at J, with 17 bases between. The CDR3 covers 16 residues. This chain's CDR3 is CASSVGPVGPGTEAFF. CDR3 in DNA: TGTGCCAGCAGCGTAGGTCCGGTGGGGCCGGGGACTGAAGCTTTCTTT.

The table lists this clonotype with many counts. The rearrangement joins TRBV11-3 to TRBJ1-1; the match to TRBD1 covers 9 bases. Per germline, CDR1 SGHNT and CDR2 YENEEA. This CDR3 spans 15 amino acids. Losses at the gene ends were 5 bases for V and 6 bases for J; bases not matched to a gene: 10. The CDR3 spells CASSRGQGRGAEAFF. CDR3 nucleotide sequence: TGTGCCAGCAGCCGCGGACAGGGGCGAGGGGCTGAAGCTTTCTTT.

This clonotype was observed at least ten times. The chain carries TRBV19 and TRBJ2-1; 13 bases are shared with TRBD2. The CDR3 contains 16 residues. After removal of 9 bases from V and 5 bases from J, the junction contained 10 bases not matched to a gene. The germline CDR1 and CDR2 sequences are LNHDA and SQIVND (reference sequence). CDR3 in DNA: TGTGCCAGCCAAGGGATTGGGACTAGCGGGAACAATGAGCAGTTCTTC. Translation gives CASQGIGTSGNNEQFF.

In its sample, this clonotype was seen many times. The chain has TRBV7-6 and TRBJ2-5; 8 bases map to TRBD2. Germline assignment: CDR1 SGHVS and CDR2 FNYEAQ. V lost 6 bases to trimming and J lost 1 base; unmatched junction nucleotides: 7. CDR3 size: 15 residues. The CDR3 is CASRRSGSSQETQYF. The CDR3 nucleotides are TGTGCCAGCAGACGGAGCGGGAGTTCCCAAGAGACCCAGTACTTC. The full variable domain, with the rest looked up from reference TRBV7-6 and TRBJ2-5, is GAGVSQSPRYKVTKRGQDVALRCDPISGHVSLYWYRQALGQGPEFLTYFNYEAQQDKSGLPNDRFSAERPEGSISTLTIQRTEQRDSAMYRCASRRSGSSQETQYFGPGTRLLVL.

This clonotype was detected many times. This chain links TRBV20-1 with TRBJ2-1; TRBD1 matches at 8 bases. The CDR3 has 15 amino acids. Per germline, CDR1 DFQATT and CDR2 SNEGSKA (reference sequence). V lost 3 bases to trimming and J lost 4 bases; unmatched junction nucleotides: 8. CDR3: CSARKYGTGYNEQFF. CDR3 sequence (DNA): TGCAGTGCTAGGAAGTACGGGACAGGATACAATGAGCAGTTCTTC.

As for this clonotype: This may stem from a read error, because a much larger clone lies one nucleotide away. The chain carries TRBV5-1 and TRBJ2-7; the match to TRBD2 covers 8 bases. V gave up 4 bases and J gave up 2 bases; unmatched junction bases: 2. CDR3 size: 13 residues. Germline CDR1 reads SGHRS; CDR2 reads YFSETQ. This chain's CDR3 is CASSGGLAYEQYF. The DNA for the CDR3 is TGCGCCAGCAGCGGGGGACTAGCCTACGAGCAGTACTTC.

This clonotype was found a few times. This chain links TRBV7-6 with TRBJ2-3, with TRBD1 as a possible D gene (5 bases). CDR1 is SGHVS and CDR2 is FNYEAQ in the germline V gene. Trimming shortened V by 5 bases and J by 4 bases, and 16 bases separated the two germline ends. The CDR3 covers 15 residues. CDR3 region: CASSLTLVGPDTQYF. The DNA of the CDR3 is TGTGCCAGCAGCCTCACCTTGGTGGGGCCAGATACGCAGTATTTT.

The chain employs TRBV5-6 and TRBJ1-1, with 7 nucleotides matching TRBD1. After removal of 4 bases from V and 2 bases from J, the junction contained 8 bases not matched to a gene. CDR1 and CDR2 (germline): SGHDT, YYEEEE. This CDR3 is built from 15 residues. The CDR3: CASSGTDRVNTEAFF. CDR3 bases: TGTGCCAGCAGCGGAACCGACAGGGTTAACACTGAAGCTTTCTTT.